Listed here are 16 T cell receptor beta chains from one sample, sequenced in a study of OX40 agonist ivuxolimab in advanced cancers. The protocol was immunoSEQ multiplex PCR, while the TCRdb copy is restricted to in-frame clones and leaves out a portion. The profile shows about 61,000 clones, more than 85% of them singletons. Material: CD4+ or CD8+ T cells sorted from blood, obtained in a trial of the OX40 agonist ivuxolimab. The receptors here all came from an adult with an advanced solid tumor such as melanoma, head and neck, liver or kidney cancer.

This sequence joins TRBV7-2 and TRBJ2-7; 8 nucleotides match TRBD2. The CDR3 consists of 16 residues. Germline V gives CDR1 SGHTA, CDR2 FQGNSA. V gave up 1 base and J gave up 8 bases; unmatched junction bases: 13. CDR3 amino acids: CASSLESGGAYRKQYF. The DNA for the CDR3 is TGTGCCAGCAGCTTAGAGAGCGGGGGAGCTTACCGCAAGCAGTACTTC.

The DNA for the CDR3 is TGCGCCAGCAGCTTGGACGGGGGGAACACTGAAGCTTTCTTT. Its protein product is CASSLDGGNTEAFF. The chain links TRBV5-1 to TRBJ1-1, with D possibly TRBD1 on 5 matching bases. The CDR3 covers 14 residues. Trimming took 0 bases from V and 1 from J, leaving 7 bases between them. Germline V lookup: CDR1 SGHRS, CDR2 YFSETQ.

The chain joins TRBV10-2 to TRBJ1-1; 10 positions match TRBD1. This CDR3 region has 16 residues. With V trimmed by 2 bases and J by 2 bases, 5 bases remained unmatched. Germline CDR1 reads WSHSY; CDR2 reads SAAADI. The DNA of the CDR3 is TGCGCCAGCAGTGAGGGGACAGGGGATGGAAACACTGAAGCTTTCTTT. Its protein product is CASSEGTGDGNTEAFF.

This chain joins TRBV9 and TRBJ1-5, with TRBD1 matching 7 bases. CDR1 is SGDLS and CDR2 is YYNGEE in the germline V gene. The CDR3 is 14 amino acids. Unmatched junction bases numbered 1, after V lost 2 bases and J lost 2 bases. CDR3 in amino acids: CASSVTGGNQPQHF. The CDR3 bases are TGTGCCAGCAGCGTTACAGGGGGCAATCAGCCCCAGCATTTT. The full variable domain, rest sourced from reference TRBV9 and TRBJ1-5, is DSGVTQTPKHLITATGQRVTLRCSPRSGDLSVYWYQQSLDQGLQFLIQYYNGEERAKGNILERFSAQQFPDLHSELNLSSLELGDSALYFCASSVTGGNQPQHFGDGTRLSIL.

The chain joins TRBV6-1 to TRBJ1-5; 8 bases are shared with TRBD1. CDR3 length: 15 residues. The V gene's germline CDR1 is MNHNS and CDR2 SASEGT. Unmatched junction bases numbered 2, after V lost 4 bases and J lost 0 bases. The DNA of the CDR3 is TGTGCCAGCAGTGGACAGGGGAATAGCAATCAGCCCCAGCATTTT. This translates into CASSGQGNSNQPQHF.

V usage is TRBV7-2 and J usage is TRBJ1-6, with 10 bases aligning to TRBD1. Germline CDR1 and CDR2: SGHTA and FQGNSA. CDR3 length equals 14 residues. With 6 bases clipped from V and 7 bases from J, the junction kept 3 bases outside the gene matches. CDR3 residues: CASRLDRGNSPLHF. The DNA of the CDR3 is TGTGCCAGCAGACTGGACAGGGGGAATTCACCCCTCCACTTT.

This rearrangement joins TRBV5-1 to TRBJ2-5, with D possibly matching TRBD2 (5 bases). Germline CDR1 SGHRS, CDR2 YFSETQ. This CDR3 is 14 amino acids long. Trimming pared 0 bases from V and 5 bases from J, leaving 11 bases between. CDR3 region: CASSLVASFETQYF. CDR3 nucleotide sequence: TGCGCCAGCAGCTTGGTAGCTAGCTTTGAGACCCAGTACTTC.

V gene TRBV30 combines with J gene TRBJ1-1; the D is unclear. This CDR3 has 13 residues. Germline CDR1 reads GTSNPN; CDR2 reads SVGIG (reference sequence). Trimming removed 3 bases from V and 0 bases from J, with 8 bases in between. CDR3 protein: CAWRKTLNTEAFF. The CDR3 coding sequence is TGTGCCTGGAGGAAGACCCTGAACACTGAAGCTTTCTTT.

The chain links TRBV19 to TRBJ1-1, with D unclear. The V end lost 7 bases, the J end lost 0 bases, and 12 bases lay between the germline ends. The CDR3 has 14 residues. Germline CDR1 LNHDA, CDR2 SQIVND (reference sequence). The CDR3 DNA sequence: TGTGCCAGTACGGGTGGTCGGATGAACACTGAAGCTTTCTTT. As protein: CASTGGRMNTEAFF. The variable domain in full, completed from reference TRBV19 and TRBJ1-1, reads DGGITQSPKYLFRKEGQNVTLSCEQNLNHDAMYWYRQDPGQGLRLIYYSQIVNDFQKGDIAEGYSVSREKKESFPLTVTSAQKNPTAFYLCASTGGRMNTEAFFGQGTRLTVV.

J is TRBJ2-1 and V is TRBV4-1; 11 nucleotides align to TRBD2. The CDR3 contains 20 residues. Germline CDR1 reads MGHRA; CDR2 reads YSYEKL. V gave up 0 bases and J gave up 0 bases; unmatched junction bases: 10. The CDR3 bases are TGCGCCAGCAGCCAAGAAGTCCTAGCGGGGGGACTGAGCTCCTACAATGAGCAGTTCTTC. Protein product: CASSQEVLAGGLSSYNEQFF.

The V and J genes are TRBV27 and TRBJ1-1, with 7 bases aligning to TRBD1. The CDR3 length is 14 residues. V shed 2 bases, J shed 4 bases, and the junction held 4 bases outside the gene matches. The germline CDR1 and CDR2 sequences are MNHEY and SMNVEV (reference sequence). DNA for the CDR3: TGTGCCAGCAGTTTACAGGGGGTGAGCACTGAAGCTTTCTTT. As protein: CASSLQGVSTEAFF.

The CDR3 here is CATSRGASGEQTNEQFF. Here the CDR3 DNA reads TGTGCCACCAGCAGGGGGGCTAGCGGGGAACAGACAAATGAGCAGTTCTTC. J is TRBJ2-1 and V is TRBV15, with 9 bases fitting TRBD2. With 3 bases clipped from V and 7 bases from J, the junction kept 13 bases outside the gene matches. Germline CDR1 and CDR2: LNHNV and YYDKDF (reference sequence). The CDR3 runs 17 residues.

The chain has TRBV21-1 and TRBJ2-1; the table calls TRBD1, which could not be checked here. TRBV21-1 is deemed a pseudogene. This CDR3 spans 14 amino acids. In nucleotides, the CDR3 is TGTGCCAGCAGCAGGAGACAGGGGGACAATGAGCAGTTCTTC. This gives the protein CASSRRQGDNEQFF.

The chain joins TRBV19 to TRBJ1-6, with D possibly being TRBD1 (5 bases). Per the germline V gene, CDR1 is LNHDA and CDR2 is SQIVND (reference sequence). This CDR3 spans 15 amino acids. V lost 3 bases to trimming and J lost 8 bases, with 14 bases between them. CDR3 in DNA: TGTGCCAGTAGTATGGTGGGGGTAGGTTATTCACCCCTCCACTTT. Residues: CASSMVGVGYSPLHF. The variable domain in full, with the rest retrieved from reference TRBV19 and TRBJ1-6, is DGGITQSPKYLFRKEGQNVTLSCEQNLNHDAMYWYRQDPGQGLRLIYYSQIVNDFQKGDIAEGYSVSREKKESFPLTVTSAQKNPTAFYLCASSMVGVGYSPLHFGNGTRLTVT.

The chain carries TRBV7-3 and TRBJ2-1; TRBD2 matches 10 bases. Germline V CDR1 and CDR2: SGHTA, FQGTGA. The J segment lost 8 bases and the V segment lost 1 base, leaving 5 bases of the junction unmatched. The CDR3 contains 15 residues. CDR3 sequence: CASSLMASGGYEQFF. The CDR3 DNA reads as TGTGCCAGCAGCTTAATGGCTAGCGGGGGCTATGAGCAGTTCTTC.

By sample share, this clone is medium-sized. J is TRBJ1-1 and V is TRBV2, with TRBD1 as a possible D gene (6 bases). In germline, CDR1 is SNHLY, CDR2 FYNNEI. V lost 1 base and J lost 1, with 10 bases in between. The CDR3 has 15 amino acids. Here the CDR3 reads CASSEVRGKNTEAFF. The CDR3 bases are TGTGCCAGCAGTGAAGTAAGGGGGAAGAACACTGAAGCTTTCTTT.